This T cell receptor (beta chain) appears in the sequencing data of a study of cytomegalovirus exposure and HLA in healthy donors. In the study overall: The 120 or so validation repertoires and the approximately 690 first-cohort repertoires shared a platform, a later analysis reported. Findings and caveats of the study: The classifier reportedly diagnosed cytomegalovirus status with high sensitivity and specificity. According to the study, around 180 TCR beta chains were cytomegalovirus-associated.

Generated by immunoSEQ multiplex PCR, the TCRdb table keeps only in-frame clones and is missing some. The data contain roughly 56,000 clones, 75% to 95% of them singletons. The germline V gene encodes CDR1 LNHDA and CDR2 SQIVND (reference sequence). V lost 2 bases to trimming and J lost 8 bases, with 24 bases between them. There are 17 residues in the CDR3. With respect to this clone: The antigen is undetermined.

This receptor was obtained from a woman aged 25 to 39 in good health and CMV-seronegative. The sequenced material came from PBMCs. The rearrangement links TRBV19 to TRBJ1-2, with D perhaps matching TRBD1 (6 bases). The DNA of the CDR3 is TGTGCCAGTAGTATACCCCGGGGTGTGTCAGGGGTCGACGGCTACACCTTC. It specifies CASSIPRGVSGVDGYTF.